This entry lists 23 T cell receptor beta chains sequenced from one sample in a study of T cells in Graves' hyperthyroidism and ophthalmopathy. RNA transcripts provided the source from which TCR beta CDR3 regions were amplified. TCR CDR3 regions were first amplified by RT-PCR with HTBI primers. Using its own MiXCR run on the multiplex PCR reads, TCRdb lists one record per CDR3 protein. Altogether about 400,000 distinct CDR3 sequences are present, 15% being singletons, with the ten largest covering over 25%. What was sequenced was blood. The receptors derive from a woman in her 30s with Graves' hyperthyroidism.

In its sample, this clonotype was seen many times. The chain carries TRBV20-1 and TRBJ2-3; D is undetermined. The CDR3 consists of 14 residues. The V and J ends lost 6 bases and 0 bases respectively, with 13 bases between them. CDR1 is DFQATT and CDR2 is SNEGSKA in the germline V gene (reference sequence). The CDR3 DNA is TGCAGTGCAATCTACAAGCCCAGCACAGATACGCAGTATTTT. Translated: CSAIYKPSTDTQYF.

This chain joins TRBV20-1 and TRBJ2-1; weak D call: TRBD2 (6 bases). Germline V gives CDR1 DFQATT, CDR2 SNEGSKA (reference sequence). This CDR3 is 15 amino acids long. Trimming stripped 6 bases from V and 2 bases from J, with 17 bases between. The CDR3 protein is CSAPLTSTPYNEQFF. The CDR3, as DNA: TGCAGTGCCCCCCTGACTAGTACCCCCTACAATGAGCAGTTCTTC.

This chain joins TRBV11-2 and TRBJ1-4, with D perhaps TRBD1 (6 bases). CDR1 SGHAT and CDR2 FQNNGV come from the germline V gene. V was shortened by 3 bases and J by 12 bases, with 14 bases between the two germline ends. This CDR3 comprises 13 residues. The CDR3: CASSFNRDNQLFF. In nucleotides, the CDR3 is TGTGCCAGCAGCTTTAACCGGGACAATCAACTGTTTTTT.

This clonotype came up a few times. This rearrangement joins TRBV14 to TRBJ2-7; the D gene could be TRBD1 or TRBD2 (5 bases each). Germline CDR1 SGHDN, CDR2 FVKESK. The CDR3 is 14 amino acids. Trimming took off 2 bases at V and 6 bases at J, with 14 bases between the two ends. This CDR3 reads CASSQSWDEGEQYF. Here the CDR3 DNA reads TGTGCCAGCAGCCAATCCTGGGACGAGGGCGAGCAGTACTTC. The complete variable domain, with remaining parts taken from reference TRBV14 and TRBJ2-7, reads EAGVTQFPSHSVIEKGQTVTLRCDPISGHDNLYWYRRVMGKEIKFLLHFVKESKQDESGMPNNRFLAERTGGTYSTLKVQPAELEDSGVYFCASSQSWDEGEQYFGPGTRLTVT.

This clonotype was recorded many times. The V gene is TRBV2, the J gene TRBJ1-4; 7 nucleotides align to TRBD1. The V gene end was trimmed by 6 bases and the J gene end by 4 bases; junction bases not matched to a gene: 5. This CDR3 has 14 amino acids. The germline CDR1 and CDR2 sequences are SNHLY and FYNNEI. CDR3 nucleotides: TGTGCCAGCAGGCAACAGGGGATTAATGAAAAACTGTTTTTT. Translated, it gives CASRQQGINEKLFF. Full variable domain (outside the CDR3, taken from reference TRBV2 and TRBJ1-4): EPEVTQTPSHQVTQMGQEVILRCVPISNHLYFYWYRQILGQKVEFLVSFYNNEISEKSEIFDDQFSVERPDGSNFTLKIRSTKLEDSAMYFCASRQQGINEKLFFGSGTQLSVL.

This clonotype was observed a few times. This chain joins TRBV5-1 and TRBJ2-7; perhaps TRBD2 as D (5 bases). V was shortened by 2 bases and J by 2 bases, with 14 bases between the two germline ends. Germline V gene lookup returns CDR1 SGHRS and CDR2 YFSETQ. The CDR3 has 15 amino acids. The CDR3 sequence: CASSFGTRLPYEQYF. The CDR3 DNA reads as TGCGCCAGCAGCTTTGGCACTAGACTTCCCTACGAGCAGTACTTC.

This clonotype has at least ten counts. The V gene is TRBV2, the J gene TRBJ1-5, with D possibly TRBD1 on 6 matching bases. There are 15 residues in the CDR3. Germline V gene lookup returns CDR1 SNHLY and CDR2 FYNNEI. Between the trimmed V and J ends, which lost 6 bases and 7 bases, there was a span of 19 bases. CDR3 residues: CASRDSRGSGQPQHF. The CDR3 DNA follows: TGTGCCAGCAGGGACAGCCGCGGTAGTGGCCAGCCCCAGCATTTT.

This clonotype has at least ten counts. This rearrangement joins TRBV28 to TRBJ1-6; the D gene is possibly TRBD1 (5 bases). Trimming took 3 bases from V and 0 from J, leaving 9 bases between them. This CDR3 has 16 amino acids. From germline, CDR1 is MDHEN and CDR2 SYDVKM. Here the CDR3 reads CASSLGGSSYNSPLHF. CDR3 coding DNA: TGTGCCAGCAGTTTGGGGGGGAGCTCCTATAATTCACCCCTCCACTTT.

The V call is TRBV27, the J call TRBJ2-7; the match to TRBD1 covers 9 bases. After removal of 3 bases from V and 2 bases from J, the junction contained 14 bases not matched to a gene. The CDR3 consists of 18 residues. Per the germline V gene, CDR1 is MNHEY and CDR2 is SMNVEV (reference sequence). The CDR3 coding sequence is TGTGCCAGCAGTTTCCAAGGGACAGGGAAAATTTCGACCTACGAGCAGTACTTC. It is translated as CASSFQGTGKISTYEQYF.

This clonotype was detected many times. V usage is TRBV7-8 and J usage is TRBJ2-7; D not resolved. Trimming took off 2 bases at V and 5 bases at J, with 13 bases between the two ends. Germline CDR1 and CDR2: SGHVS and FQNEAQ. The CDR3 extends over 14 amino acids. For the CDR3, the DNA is TGTGCCAGCAGCTTAATTCCCGGGTCCCACGAGCAGTACTTC. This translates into CASSLIPGSHEQYF.

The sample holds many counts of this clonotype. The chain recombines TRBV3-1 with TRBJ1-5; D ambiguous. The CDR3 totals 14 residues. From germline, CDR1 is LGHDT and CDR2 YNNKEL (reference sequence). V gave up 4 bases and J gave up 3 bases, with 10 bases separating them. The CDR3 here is CASSPGETNQPQHF. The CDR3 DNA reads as TGTGCCAGCAGCCCCGGGGAGACCAATCAGCCCCAGCATTTT.

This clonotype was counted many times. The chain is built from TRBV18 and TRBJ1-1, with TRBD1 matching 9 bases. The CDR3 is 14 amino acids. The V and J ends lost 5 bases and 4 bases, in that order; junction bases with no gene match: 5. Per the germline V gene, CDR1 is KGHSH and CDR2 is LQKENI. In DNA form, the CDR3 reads TGTGCCAGCTCAGAGAACAGGGGGCCCACTGAAGCTTTCTTT. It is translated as CASSENRGPTEAFF.

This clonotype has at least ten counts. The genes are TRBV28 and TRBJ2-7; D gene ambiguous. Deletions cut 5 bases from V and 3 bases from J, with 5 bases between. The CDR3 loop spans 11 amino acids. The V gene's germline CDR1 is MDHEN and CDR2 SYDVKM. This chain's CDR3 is CASSHRYEQYF. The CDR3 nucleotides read TGTGCCAGCAGTCACCGCTACGAGCAGTACTTC.

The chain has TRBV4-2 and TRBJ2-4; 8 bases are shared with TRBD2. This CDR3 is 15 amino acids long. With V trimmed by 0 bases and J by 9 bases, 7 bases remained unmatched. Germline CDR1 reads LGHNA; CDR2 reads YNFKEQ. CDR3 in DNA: TGTGCCAGCAGCCAAGATGGACTAGCTCCGGGCATTCAGTACTTC. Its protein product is CASSQDGLAPGIQYF.

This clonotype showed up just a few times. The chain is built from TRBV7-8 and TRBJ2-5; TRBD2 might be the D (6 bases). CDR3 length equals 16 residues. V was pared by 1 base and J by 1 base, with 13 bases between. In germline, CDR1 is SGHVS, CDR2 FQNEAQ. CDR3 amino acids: CASSLVAGGAQETQYF. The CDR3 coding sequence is TGTGCCAGCAGCTTAGTAGCTGGAGGGGCCCAAGAGACCCAGTACTTC.

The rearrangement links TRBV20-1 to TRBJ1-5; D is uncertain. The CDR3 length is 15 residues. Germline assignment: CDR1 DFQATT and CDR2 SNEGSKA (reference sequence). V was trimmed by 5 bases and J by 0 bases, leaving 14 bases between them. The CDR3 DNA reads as TGCAGTGCTTCAAGTATCCGCAATAGCAATCAGCCCCAGCATTTT. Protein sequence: CSASSIRNSNQPQHF.

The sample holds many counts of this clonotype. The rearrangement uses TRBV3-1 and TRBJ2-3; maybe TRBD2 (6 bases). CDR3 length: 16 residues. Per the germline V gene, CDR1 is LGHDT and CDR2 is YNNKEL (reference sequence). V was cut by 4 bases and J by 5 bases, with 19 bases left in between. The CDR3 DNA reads TGTGCCAGCAGCCCCCAGGACCAAGTCGGGGGAGATACGCAGTATTTT. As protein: CASSPQDQVGGDTQYF.

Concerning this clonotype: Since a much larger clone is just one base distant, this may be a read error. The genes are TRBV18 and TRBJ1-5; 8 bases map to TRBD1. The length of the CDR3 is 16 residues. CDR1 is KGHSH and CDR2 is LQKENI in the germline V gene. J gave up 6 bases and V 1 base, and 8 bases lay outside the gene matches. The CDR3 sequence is CASSPLGTGNSQPQHF. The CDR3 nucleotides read TGTGCCAGCTCACCACTGGGGACAGGAAACAGTCAGCCCCAGCATTTT. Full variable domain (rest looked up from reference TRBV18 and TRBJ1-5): NAGVMQNPRHLVRRRGQEARLRCSPMKGHSHVYWYRQLPEEGLKFMVYLQKENIIDESGMPKERFSAEFPKEGPSILRIQQVVRGDSAAYFCASSPLGTGNSQPQHFGDGTRLSIL.

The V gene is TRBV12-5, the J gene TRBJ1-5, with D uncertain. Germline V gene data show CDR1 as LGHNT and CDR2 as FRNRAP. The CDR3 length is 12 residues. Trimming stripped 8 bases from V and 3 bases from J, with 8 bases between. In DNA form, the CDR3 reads TGTGCTAGTAATCGGGACAATCAGCCCCAGCATTTT. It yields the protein CASNRDNQPQHF.

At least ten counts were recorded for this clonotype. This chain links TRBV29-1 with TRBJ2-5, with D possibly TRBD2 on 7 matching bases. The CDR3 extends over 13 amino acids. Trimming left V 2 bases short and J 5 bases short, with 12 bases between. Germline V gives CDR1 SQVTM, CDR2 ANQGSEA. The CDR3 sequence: CSVEQGREETQYF. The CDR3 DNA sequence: TGCAGCGTTGAACAGGGGCGGGAGGAGACCCAGTACTTC. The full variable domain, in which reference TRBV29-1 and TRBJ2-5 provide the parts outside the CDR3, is SAVISQKPSRDICQRGTSLTIQCQVDSQVTMMFWYRQQPGQSLTLIATANQGSEATYESGFVIDKFPISRPNLTFSTLTVSNMSPEDSSIYLCSVEQGREETQYFGPGTRLLVL.

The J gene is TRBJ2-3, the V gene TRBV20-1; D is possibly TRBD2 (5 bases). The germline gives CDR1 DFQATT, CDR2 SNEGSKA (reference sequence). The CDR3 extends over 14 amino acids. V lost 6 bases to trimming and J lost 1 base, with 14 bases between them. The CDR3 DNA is TGCAGTGCCGGGCGCGGAGGCCGCACAGATACGCAGTATTTT. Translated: CSAGRGGRTDTQYF.

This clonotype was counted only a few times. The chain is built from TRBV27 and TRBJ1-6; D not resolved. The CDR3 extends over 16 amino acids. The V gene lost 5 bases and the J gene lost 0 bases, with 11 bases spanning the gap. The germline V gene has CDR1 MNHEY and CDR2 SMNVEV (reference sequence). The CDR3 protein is CASSREVSSYNSPLHF. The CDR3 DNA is TGTGCCAGCAGTCGAGAGGTTAGCTCCTATAATTCACCCCTCCACTTT.

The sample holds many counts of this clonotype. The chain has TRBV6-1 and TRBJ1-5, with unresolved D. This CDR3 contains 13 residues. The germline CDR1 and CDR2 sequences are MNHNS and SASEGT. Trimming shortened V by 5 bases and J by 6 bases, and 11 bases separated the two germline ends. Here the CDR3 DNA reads TGTGCCAGCAGTTCAGCATTAGGTCAGCCCCAGCATTTT. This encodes CASSSALGQPQHF.